Below, 28 T cell receptor beta chains from the same sample are listed, as sequenced in a study of identical twins. One entry per CDR3 protein results from TCRdb running MiXCR on the 5' RACE reads. The data show a few hundred thousand distinct CDR3 sequences, 9% to 10% seen once. The same data also contributed to another study, on yellow fever vaccine responses in identical twins.

Sequencing was done on a sample of PBMCs. These receptors were collected from a woman aged 18-35 years in good health.

The V and J genes are TRBV4-2 and TRBJ2-1, with 9 nucleotides matching TRBD2. The germline CDR1 and CDR2 sequences are LGHNA and YNFKEQ. CDR3 length: 16 residues. The trim removed 4 bases at V and 8 bases at J, leaving 12 bases unmatched. CDR3 nucleotides: TGTGCCAGCAGCCGGACCGGGACTAGCCCTGTGGATGAGCAGTTCTTC. As protein: CASSRTGTSPVDEQFF.

This chain joins TRBV2 and TRBJ2-5, with a tentative D call TRBD2 (6 bases). The CDR3 sequence is 11 residues long. The germline CDR1 and CDR2 sequences are SNHLY and FYNNEI. The CDR3 coding sequence is TGTGCGGCCCGCGGGGCAGAGACCCAGTACTTC. Translation: CAARGAETQYF. The full variable domain, its missing parts supplied by reference TRBV2 and TRBJ2-5, is EPEVTQTPSHQVTQMGQEVILRCVPISNHLYFYWYRQILGQKVEFLVSFYNNEISEKSEIFDDQFSVERPDGSNFTLKIRSTKLEDSAMYFCAARGAETQYFGPGTRLLVL.

This clonotype was recorded a few times. The rearrangement links TRBV12-3 or TRBV12-4 to TRBJ2-2, with D tentatively TRBD2 (5 bases). The CDR3 consists of 15 residues. V lost 3 bases, J lost 7 bases, and 15 bases lay in between. This chain's CDR3 is CASSFWITSGGELFF. CDR3 DNA: TGTGCCAGCAGTTTCTGGATTACTAGTGGCGGGGAGCTGTTTTTT.

The genes are TRBV4-1 and TRBJ2-1; 8 bases match TRBD2. The V gene's germline CDR1 is MGHRA and CDR2 YSYEKL. This CDR3 is built from 15 residues. Trimming at V came to 1 base and at J to 2 bases, leaving 1 base not matched to a gene. Here the CDR3 reads CASSQAGGAYNEQFF. CDR3 bases: TGCGCCAGCAGCCAAGCCGGGGGGGCCTACAATGAGCAGTTCTTC.

This clonotype appeared many times. This CDR3 is CASSLRYNYGYTF. DNA for the CDR3: TGTGCCAGCAGTCTACGGTACAACTATGGCTACACCTTC. This chain joins TRBV3-1 and TRBJ1-2; no firm D call. The germline V gene has CDR1 LGHDT and CDR2 YNNKEL (reference sequence). This CDR3 is built from 13 residues. The V end lost 6 bases, the J end lost 2 bases, and 10 bases lay between the germline ends.

This clonotype showed up just a few times. The rearrangement uses TRBV6-1 and TRBJ2-5; TRBD2 agrees at 8 bases. The J segment lost 6 bases and the V segment lost 6 bases, leaving 9 bases of the junction unmatched. Germline assignment: CDR1 MNHNS and CDR2 SASEGT. The CDR3 is made up of 14 amino acids. CDR3 nucleotides: TGTGCCAGCAGCATGAGCGGGAGTGGGCAGACCCAGTACTTC. Translated, it gives CASSMSGSGQTQYF.

The chain recombines TRBV10-2 with TRBJ2-1; 8 bases fit TRBD2. The CDR3 is 14 residues long. Germline CDR1 and CDR2: WSHSY and SAAADI. With 2 bases clipped from V and 7 bases from J, the junction kept 4 bases outside the gene matches. The CDR3 region has the DNA TGCGCCAGCAGTGAGCCGGGAGGGTTGAATGAGCAGTTCTTC. Encoded protein: CASSEPGGLNEQFF.

The sample holds many counts of this clonotype. The rearrangement links TRBV3-1 to TRBJ2-3; TRBD2 aligns across 9 bases. The CDR3 covers 16 residues. CDR1 and CDR2 (germline): LGHDT, YNNKEL (reference sequence). V shed 0 bases, J shed 2 bases, and the junction held 3 bases outside the gene matches. The CDR3, as DNA: TGTGCCAGCAGCCAAGATAGCGGGGGCTACACAGATACGCAGTATTTT. Residues: CASSQDSGGYTDTQYF.

The chain carries TRBV12-3 or TRBV12-4 and TRBJ1-5, with D possibly matching TRBD1 (5 bases). Trimming pared 6 bases from V and 11 bases from J, leaving 17 bases between. The length of the CDR3 is 13 residues. This chain's CDR3 is CASRLGGREAQHF. The CDR3 DNA is TGTGCCAGCAGGTTGGGGGGTAGGGAAGCCCAGCATTTT.

The rearrangement joins TRBV24-1 to TRBJ2-1, with 10 positions matching TRBD2. This CDR3 comprises 17 residues. V dropped 0 bases and J dropped 5; count of bases not matched to a gene: 6. The germline V gene encodes CDR1 KGHDR and CDR2 SFDVKD. DNA for the CDR3: TGTGCCACCAGTGATTTGCAATCAGCGGGAGGGAACAATGAGCAGTTCTTC. Translation: CATSDLQSAGGNNEQFF.

This clonotype showed up many times. The V call is TRBV29-1, the J call TRBJ2-1; TRBD2 matches at 14 bases. Germline V gives CDR1 SQVTM, CDR2 ANQGSEA. The CDR3 totals 17 residues. The V gene end was trimmed by 5 bases and the J gene end by 9 bases; junction bases not matched to a gene: 15. The CDR3, as DNA: TGCAGCGTTACCGTCGAGGGGGGACTAGCGGGAGTTGGTGAGCAGTTCTTC. This translates into CSVTVEGGLAGVGEQFF.

Of note for this clonotype: At one end the junction does not follow the germline gene, possibly because of a read error. The V gene is TRBV12-3 or TRBV12-4, the J gene TRBJ2-3; unclear D gene. CDR3 length equals 13 residues. The CDR3 is CASSFGQADTQCF. The DNA of the CDR3 is TGTGCCAGCAGTTTTGGGCAGGCAGATACGCAGTGTTTT.

This clonotype was picked up many times. The genes are TRBV24-1 and TRBJ2-7; D ambiguous. Germline assignment: CDR1 KGHDR and CDR2 SFDVKD. The CDR3 loop spans 12 amino acids. The ends were cut back, 1 base at V and 4 bases at J, with 4 bases in the middle. The CDR3 DNA reads as TGTGCCACCAGTGATTTCGGTTACGAGCAGTACTTC. Protein: CATSDFGYEQYF.

The rearrangement uses TRBV20-1 and TRBJ2-3; D possibly corresponds to TRBD1 (6 bases). This CDR3 spans 15 amino acids. Germline CDR1 DFQATT, CDR2 SNEGSKA (reference sequence). Deletions cut 6 bases from V and 1 base from J, with 17 bases between. CDR3 region: CSAPPPAGGTDTQYF. In DNA form, the CDR3 reads TGCAGTGCCCCCCCCCCGGCAGGGGGCACAGATACGCAGTATTTT.

The rearrangement links TRBV20-1 to TRBJ2-3, with 8 nucleotides matching TRBD2. V lost 3 bases, J lost 4 bases, and 9 bases stayed unmatched. CDR3 size: 15 residues. Germline V gene data show CDR1 as DFQATT and CDR2 as SNEGSKA (reference sequence). The CDR3 DNA follows: TGCAGTGCTAGGTCGGGAGGGAGGGGCGCAGATACGCAGTATTTT. Its translation: CSARSGGRGADTQYF.

The chain uses TRBV7-2 and TRBJ2-5, with 9 bases lining up with TRBD2. The CDR3 runs 16 residues. Trimming took 1 base from V and 2 from J; bases not matched to a gene: 5. From germline, CDR1 is SGHTA and CDR2 FQGNSA. The CDR3 sequence: CASSLEAAGGQETQYF. The CDR3 DNA sequence: TGTGCCAGCAGCTTAGAGGCCGCGGGGGGGCAAGAGACCCAGTACTTC.

This clonotype was seen ten or more times. The chain recombines TRBV14 with TRBJ2-1; no reliable D call. Trimming pared 2 bases from V and 4 bases from J, leaving 6 bases between. The CDR3 is made up of 13 amino acids. Germline CDR1 is SGHDN and CDR2 is FVKESK. The CDR3 DNA follows: TGTGCCAGCAGCCAACTGAGGTACAATGAGCAGTTCTTC. This gives the protein CASSQLRYNEQFF.

This clonotype was seen at least ten times. The rearrangement joins TRBV29-1 to TRBJ2-3, with 10 bases aligning to TRBD2. Germline trimming cut 6 bases from V and 4 bases from J; bases unmatched to any gene: 10. The germline CDR1 and CDR2 sequences are SQVTM and ANQGSEA. CDR3 length: 15 residues. The CDR3 nucleotides are TGCAGCGTGAATGGAGCGGGAGGGAGGCCAGATACGCAGTATTTT. This gives the protein CSVNGAGGRPDTQYF.

This clonotype has more than one count but fewer than ten. The genes are TRBV4-2 and TRBJ2-5; D is unclear. CDR3 length: 13 residues. V lost 2 bases to trimming and J lost 1 base, with 5 bases between them. Germline V gene data show CDR1 as LGHNA and CDR2 as YNFKEQ. The CDR3 region is CASSQSTQETQYF. Written as DNA, the CDR3 is TGTGCCAGCAGCCAATCAACCCAAGAGACCCAGTACTTC.

The sample holds a few counts of this clonotype. CDR3 in amino acids: CASSLGTGVGNEQFF. DNA of the CDR3: TGTGCCAGCAGTTTAGGTACGGGAGTAGGGAATGAGCAGTTCTTC. This chain joins TRBV27 and TRBJ2-1; D is perhaps TRBD2 (6 bases). Germline V gives CDR1 MNHEY, CDR2 SMNVEV (reference sequence). The CDR3 runs to 15 residues. Trimming shortened V by 2 bases and J by 7 bases, and 15 bases separated the two germline ends.

The genes are TRBV15 and TRBJ2-3; 9 positions agree with TRBD2. V dropped 3 bases and J dropped 6; count of bases not matched to a gene: 13. Germline V gene data show CDR1 as LNHNV and CDR2 as YYDKDF (reference sequence). This CDR3 contains 17 residues. CDR3 loop: CATSSYYGTSPRDTQYF. The CDR3 DNA reads TGTGCCACCAGCAGTTACTACGGGACTAGCCCTCGGGATACGCAGTATTTT.

The chain uses TRBV13 and TRBJ2-5; no clear D gene. In germline, CDR1 is PRHDT, CDR2 FYEKMQ (reference sequence). This CDR3 is built from 13 residues. Trimming stripped 5 bases from V and 4 bases from J, with 11 bases between. Written as DNA, the CDR3 is TGTGCCAGCAGCCCCAGGAGAGGAGAGACCCAGTACTTC. It yields the protein CASSPRRGETQYF.

V gene TRBV7-2 combines with J gene TRBJ2-5; D remains unclear. CDR3 length equals 15 residues. Trimming pared 3 bases from V and 3 bases from J, leaving 14 bases between. Germline assignment: CDR1 SGHTA and CDR2 FQGNSA. This CDR3 reads CASSFSARKEETQYF. CDR3 nucleotides: TGTGCCAGCAGCTTTAGTGCAAGGAAAGAAGAGACCCAGTACTTC. The entire variable domain, with the rest obtained from reference TRBV7-2 and TRBJ2-5, is as follows: GAGVSQSPSNKVTEKGKDVELRCDPISGHTALYWYRQSLGQGLEFLIYFQGNSAPDKSGLPSDRFSAERTGGSVSTLTIQRTQQEDSAVYLCASSFSARKEETQYFGPGTRLLVL.

This chain uses TRBV2 with TRBJ2-7; perhaps D is TRBD1 or TRBD2 (5 bases each). V was trimmed by 7 bases and J by 2 bases, leaving 18 bases between them. Germline CDR1 is SNHLY and CDR2 is FYNNEI. There are 15 residues in the CDR3. Here the CDR3 reads CASNGPGPRPYEQYF. In DNA form, the CDR3 reads TGTGCCAGCAACGGACCGGGACCCCGTCCCTACGAGCAGTACTTC.

This clonotype was seen repeatedly, ten times or more. The V gene is TRBV6-1, the J gene TRBJ1-2, with a possible D match to TRBD1 (5 bases). CDR1 and CDR2 from the germline V gene are MNHNS and SASEGT. The CDR3 consists of 16 residues. V lost 7 bases, J lost 2 bases, and 20 bases lay in between. For the CDR3, the DNA is TGTGCCAGCACCCTATATGGGCAGGGCTTCAACTATGGCTACACCTTC. Translating gives CASTLYGQGFNYGYTF.

The V and J genes are TRBV5-6 and TRBJ1-2; D is undetermined. Trimming stripped 5 bases from V and 4 bases from J, with 27 bases between. CDR1 SGHDT and CDR2 YYEEEE come from the germline V gene. CDR3 length: 18 amino acids. CDR3: CASRGFGREGREGYGYTF. In nucleotides, the CDR3 is TGTGCCAGCAGGGGGTTCGGACGCGAGGGCCGTGAGGGCTATGGCTACACCTTC.

The chain has TRBV5-5 and TRBJ2-1; D may be TRBD2 (6 bases). There are 15 residues in the CDR3. V was shortened by 9 bases and J by 0 bases, with 16 bases between the two germline ends. Germline CDR1 is SGHKS and CDR2 is YYEKEE (reference sequence). CDR3 sequence reads: CAMSRGSLSYNEQFF. CDR3 sequence (DNA): TGTGCCATGAGCCGGGGGTCCCTCTCCTACAATGAGCAGTTCTTC.

The CDR3 sequence: CASSGDRGVEMDGYTF. The CDR3 DNA sequence: TGTGCCAGCAGTGGGGACAGGGGGGTAGAAATGGATGGCTACACCTTC. The genes are TRBV12-3 or TRBV12-4 and TRBJ1-2, with TRBD1 matching 11 bases. CDR3 length equals 16 residues. Trimming at V came to 5 bases and at J to 6 bases, leaving 11 bases not matched to a gene.